This T cell receptor (beta chain) was retrieved from a study of a mutant IDH1 vaccine in newly diagnosed glioma. Indicated time point: week 35, safety follow-up. In the vaccine, a single dose held 300 ug of the mutant IDH1 20-mer peptide, along with topical imiquimod. Comment on this clone: Its target is not known.

Study results and limitations: Pseudoprogression showed no apparent link to changes in top peripheral T cell clonotypes.

Produced via immunoSEQ multiplex PCR; TCRdb's table is partial and in-frame only. The data show approximately 50,000 clones, with more than 70% seen just once and around 6% held by the top ten. This sequence was found in a woman aged 40 to 50 with glioma. Sample: PBMCs, taken from a glioma patient whose treatment included an IDH1 peptide vaccine.

The CDR3 reads CASSRAGSGRQETQYF. DNA for the CDR3: TGTGCCAGCAGCCGGGCAGGGTCGGGGCGCCAAGAGACCCAGTACTTC. The chain combines TRBV5-4 with TRBJ2-5; D possibly matches TRBD1 or TRBD2 (5 bases each). V lost 4 bases to trimming and J lost 1 base, with 17 bases between them. The CDR3 has 16 amino acids. CDR1 and CDR2 from the germline V gene are SGHNT and YYREEE (reference sequence). The full variable domain, completed using reference TRBV5-4 and TRBJ2-5, is ETGVTQSPTHLIKTRGQQVTLRCSSQSGHNTVSWYQQALGQGPQFIFQYYREEENGRGNFPPRFSGLQFPNYSSELNVNALELDDSALYLCASSRAGSGRQETQYFGPGTRLLVL.